The rows below give T cell receptor beta chains drawn from one sample of a study of blood T cell repertoires in COVID-19. Sequencing was performed with immunoSEQ multiplex PCR; in TCRdb, only in-frame clones are kept and a portion is missing. The data hold under 300,000 clones, with approximately 84% observed a single time. Sequencing was performed on PBMCs or T cells enriched from blood (not recorded which). Source of these receptors: a man aged 40-50 years who had recovered from COVID-19. Both conserved end residues are part of each CDR3. The D gene is left open where the match is weak.

j_gene: TRBJ1-1
d_gene: NA
v_gene: TRBV7-2
CDR3aa: CASSFDIRNTEAFF

j_gene: TRBJ2-7
d_gene: TRBD2
v_gene: TRBV3-1/TRBV3-2
CDR3aa: CASSVPGISGGEQYF

j_gene: TRBJ1-5
d_gene: NA
v_gene: TRBV19
CDR3aa: CASSIINQPQHF

j_gene: TRBJ2-5
d_gene: NA
v_gene: TRBV19
CDR3aa: CASSSSGKETQYF

j_gene: TRBJ1-5
d_gene: TRBD1
v_gene: TRBV28
CDR3aa: CASSLGRTGEHF

j_gene: TRBJ1-5
d_gene: TRBD1
v_gene: TRBV6-6
CDR3aa: CASSPLSRDRYSNQPQHF

j_gene: TRBJ2-4
d_gene: NA
v_gene: TRBV6-5
CDR3aa: CASREAHGKNIQYF

j_gene: TRBJ1-1
d_gene: NA
v_gene: TRBV30
CDR3aa: CVQSGFQSAEAFF

j_gene: TRBJ2-7
d_gene: TRBD1
v_gene: TRBV5-5
CDR3aa: CASSRRGGEIREQYF

j_gene: TRBJ1-1
d_gene: NA
v_gene: TRBV11-1
CDR3aa: CASSADRTNTEAFF

j_gene: TRBJ2-7
d_gene: NA
v_gene: TRBV2
CDR3aa: CASSAYRTYEQYF

j_gene: TRBJ1-1
d_gene: NA
v_gene: TRBV7-3
CDR3aa: CASSLTLIGSTEAFF

j_gene: TRBJ1-2
d_gene: NA
v_gene: TRBV2
CDR3aa: CASSGQLSYYGYTF

j_gene: TRBJ1-1
d_gene: NA
v_gene: TRBV7-9
CDR3aa: CASSLQGTNTEAFF

j_gene: TRBJ2-7
d_gene: TRBD2
v_gene: TRBV28
CDR3aa: CATRRLPNLLAGGVEHEQYF

j_gene: TRBJ1-4
d_gene: NA
v_gene: TRBV3-1/TRBV3-2
CDR3aa: CASSQDLSPLFPKLFF

j_gene: TRBJ2-2
d_gene: TRBD1
v_gene: TRBV5-1
CDR3aa: CASSFTGGTGELFF

j_gene: TRBJ2-1
d_gene: NA
v_gene: TRBV5-1
CDR3aa: CASSLNPGGNEQFF

j_gene: TRBJ2-2
d_gene: NA
v_gene: TRBV21-1
CDR3aa: CARPVGPRTGELFF

j_gene: TRBJ2-3
d_gene: NA
v_gene: TRBV2
CDR3aa: CASQAHRAGTDTQYF

j_gene: TRBJ1-2
d_gene: NA
v_gene: TRBV15
CDR3aa: CASAQGSYGYTF

j_gene: TRBJ2-5
d_gene: TRBD2
v_gene: TRBV5-1
CDR3aa: CASSLGLAGKETQYF